One and the same sample provided the 14 T cell receptor beta chains below, sequenced in a study of regulatory T cells in long-lasting Graves disease. Time point here: newly diagnosed GD, antithyroid drugs for less than 3 months. With RNA extracted from PBMCs as input, the TCR library was made. For TCR beta, libraries came from iRepertoire HTBI primers and Arm-PCR of CDR3 regions. TCRdb independently ran MiXCR on the multiplex PCR reads; one entry per CDR3 protein. The sample consists of approximately 390,000 distinct CDR3 sequences, around 15% of them appearing once. The same specimen was also included in a second study, on T cells in Graves' hyperthyroidism and ophthalmopathy.

The source was peripheral blood mononuclear cells (PBMCs), collected at new diagnosis, from a patient treated with antithyroid drugs. The receptors stem from a woman aged 18-29 years with Graves disease.

This chain uses TRBV3-1 with TRBJ2-1, with 13 bases that match TRBD2. V trimming: 6 bases; J trimming: 10 bases; junction bases outside the gene matches: 12. The CDR3 contains 16 residues. Germline values: CDR1 LGHDT, CDR2 YNNKEL (reference sequence). The DNA for the CDR3 is TGTGCCAGCAGATCGCCTACTAGCGGGAGGGCCAACGAGCAGTTCTTC. This encodes CASRSPTSGRANEQFF.

The rearrangement joins TRBV18 to TRBJ2-5, with TRBD2 as a possible D gene (7 bases). Germline V lookup: CDR1 KGHSH, CDR2 LQKENI. V was trimmed by 3 bases and J by 2 bases, leaving 13 bases between them. The CDR3 runs 15 residues. CDR3 protein: CASSPTGGGQETQYF. CDR3 DNA: TGTGCCAGCTCACCGACAGGCGGGGGACAAGAGACCCAGTACTTC. The full variable domain, in which reference TRBV18 and TRBJ2-5 provide the parts outside the CDR3, is NAGVMQNPRHLVRRRGQEARLRCSPMKGHSHVYWYRQLPEEGLKFMVYLQKENIIDESGMPKERFSAEFPKEGPSILRIQQVVRGDSAAYFCASSPTGGGQETQYFGPGTRLLVL.

Comments on this clonotype: Since no conserved phenylalanine or tryptophan closes the CDR3, a read error is the likely cause. The V call is TRBV18, the J call TRBJ1-1, with D tentatively TRBD1 (5 bases). Germline CDR1 KGHSH, CDR2 LQKENI. The CDR3 contains 14 residues. Trimming took off 5 bases at V and 2 bases at J, with 12 bases between the two ends. The CDR3 coding sequence is TGTGCCAGCTCATCTCAGGGTCTTAACACTGAAGCTTTCTCT. Translating gives CASSSQGLNTEAFS.

This clonotype was detected many times. This chain connects TRBV28 to TRBJ2-1, with 7 bases identical to TRBD2. CDR3 length equals 16 residues. Germline lookup yields CDR1 MDHEN and CDR2 SYDVKM. The V segment lost 3 bases and the J segment 6 bases; nucleotides outside the gene matches: 11. As DNA, the CDR3 is TGTGCCAGCAGTTTCTCCTCTGGACTAGTAGGCAATGAGCAGTTCTTC. This gives the protein CASSFSSGLVGNEQFF.

In its sample, this clonotype was seen many times. The chain combines TRBV6-5 with TRBJ1-2; D possibly corresponds to TRBD1 (6 bases). There are 16 residues in the CDR3. Germline CDR1 and CDR2: MNHEY and SVGAGI. V was clipped by 4 bases and J by 8 bases, with 23 bases between them. The CDR3 nucleotides are TGTGCCAGCAGTTCCGTGGTACCCGGACAGAAGCCAGGCTACACCTTC. This translates into CASSSVVPGQKPGYTF.

This clonotype showed up many times. This chain connects TRBV7-2 to TRBJ2-7; 10 bases match TRBD1. The germline V gene encodes CDR1 SGHTA and CDR2 FQGNSA. V was clipped by 7 bases and J by 1 base; unmatched bases: 4. The CDR3 has 14 residues. The CDR3 nucleotides read TGTGCCAGCACCGGACAGGGGGTGTCCTACGAGCAGTACTTC. This encodes CASTGQGVSYEQYF.

The chain employs TRBV19 and TRBJ2-3; D gene uncertain. The J call is doubtful: the DNA matches TRBJ2-5 better. Per the germline V gene, CDR1 is LNHDA and CDR2 is SQIVND (reference sequence). The CDR3 totals 14 residues. CDR3 sequence (DNA): TGTGCCAGTAGTGTGGATTCAGTAGGGGAGACCCAGTACTTC. This sequence encodes CASSVDSVGETQYF.

The V and J genes are TRBV2 and TRBJ1-2; 9 bases fit TRBD1. The germline gives CDR1 SNHLY, CDR2 FYNNEI. The length of the CDR3 is 16 residues. Losses at the gene ends were 5 bases for V and 4 bases for J; bases not matched to a gene: 11. The CDR3 sequence: CASSLSGTGRSYGYTF. The CDR3 coding sequence is TGTGCCAGCAGTTTGTCCGGGACAGGGAGGTCCTATGGCTACACCTTC.

This clonotype occurred a few times. The rearrangement links TRBV20-1 to TRBJ2-7, with a possible D match to TRBD2 (6 bases). Trimming pared 1 base from V and 3 bases from J, leaving 13 bases between. CDR3 length: 14 amino acids. The V gene's germline CDR1 is DFQATT and CDR2 SNEGSKA (reference sequence). The CDR3 reads CSARGQRVHYEQYF. In DNA form, the CDR3 reads TGCAGTGCTAGAGGACAGCGGGTTCACTACGAGCAGTACTTC.

This clonotype was recorded at least ten times. The chain employs TRBV27 and TRBJ2-3; TRBD2 agrees at 7 bases. Trimming at V came to 3 bases and at J to 3 bases, leaving 6 bases not matched to a gene. Germline CDR1 is MNHEY and CDR2 is SMNVEV (reference sequence). The CDR3 runs 15 residues. The DNA for the CDR3 is TGTGCCAGCAGTTTCCTGGGGGGGAGGACAGATACGCAGTATTTT. Encoded protein: CASSFLGGRTDTQYF.

This clonotype has ten or more counts. In DNA form, the CDR3 reads TGTGCCAGCAGCCCTAGCGGTCAAGAGACCCAGTACTTC. Translation gives CASSPSGQETQYF. This sequence joins TRBV3-1 and TRBJ2-5, with 7 bases aligning to TRBD2. This CDR3 region has 13 residues. CDR1 is LGHDT and CDR2 is YNNKEL in the germline V gene (reference sequence). Losses at the gene ends were 4 bases for V and 2 bases for J; bases not matched to a gene: 1.

V gene TRBV6-9 combines with J gene TRBJ1-1, with D possibly matching TRBD1 (6 bases). The CDR3 length is 17 residues. CDR1 is MNHGY, CDR2 SVAAGI, per germline. Trimming cost V 4 bases and J 1 base, with 19 bases left between them. CDR3 nucleotides: TGTGCCAGCAGTTCCGATCGACAGGCTAGTTCGAACACTGAAGCTTTCTTT. Its translation is CASSSDRQASSNTEAFF.

This clonotype was recorded a few times. The chain has TRBV5-4 and TRBJ1-2; 7 bases map to TRBD1. This CDR3 has 15 residues. V shed 0 bases and J 4 bases; nucleotides not matched to a gene: 6. Germline-derived CDR1 and CDR2 are SGHNT and YYREEE (reference sequence). Here the CDR3 reads CASSLAAGQSYGYTF. The CDR3 bases are TGTGCCAGCAGCTTGGCAGCGGGACAGTCCTATGGCTACACCTTC.

V and J are TRBV19 and TRBJ2-5; no reliable D call. With 6 bases removed from V and 1 base from J, the gap between germline ends came to 6 bases. CDR1 is LNHDA and CDR2 is SQIVND in the germline V gene (reference sequence). The CDR3 is 12 amino acids. As DNA, the CDR3 is TGTGCCAGTAGACAGTCCCAAGAGACCCAGTACTTC. This codes for CASRQSQETQYF.